This T cell receptor beta chain was found in a study of patients and donors after allogeneic stem cell transplantation (dated by TCRdb to the early 2020s). Library creation used RT-PCR. Sequencing was carried out with a NextSeq 550. TCRdb trimmed public reads at Q25 via fastp, called clones via MiXCR and kept in-frame beta chains. Rows with one shared CDR3 protein collapse into an entry with the most common genes and DNA. The sample yields fewer than 500,000 distinct CDR3 sequences; more than 15% were counted once. Roughly 7.2% of the sample is in the top ten clones. Reading the germline V gene (reference sequence) gives CDR1 LNHDA and CDR2 SQIVND. V has 6 bases trimmed and J has 3 bases trimmed; junction bases matching no gene number 10. Counted from cysteine to phenylalanine, this CDR3 has 15 amino acids. The DNA shown is the 45-base CDR3, in frame from base 1. Concerning this clonotype itself: Which antigen it targets is not known. Base qualities are not recorded, but no much larger clone differs from it by a single base.

The receptor was isolated from a human donor who was either an allogeneic HSCT recipient or a stem cell or donor lymphocyte infusion donor (not recorded which). It is not recorded whose cells these are; they may come from a transplant donor. The sequencing input was blood, either unsorted or a sorted T cell fraction (not recorded which). The receptor chain draws on TRBV19 and TRBJ1-2, with 7 central nucleotides matching TRBD1. The nucleotides are TGTGCCAGTAGCCACCCTGCGGGACAGCACTATGGCTACACCTTC. This codes for CASSHPAGQHYGYTF.